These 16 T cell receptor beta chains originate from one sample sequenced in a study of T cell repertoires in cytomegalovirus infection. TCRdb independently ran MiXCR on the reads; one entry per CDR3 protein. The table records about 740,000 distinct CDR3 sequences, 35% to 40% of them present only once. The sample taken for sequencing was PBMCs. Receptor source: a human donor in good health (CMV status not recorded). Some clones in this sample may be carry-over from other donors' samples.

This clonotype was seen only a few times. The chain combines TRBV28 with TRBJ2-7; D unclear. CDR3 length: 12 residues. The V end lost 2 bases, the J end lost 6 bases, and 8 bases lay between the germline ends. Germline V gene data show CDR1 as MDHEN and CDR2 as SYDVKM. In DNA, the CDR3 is TGTGCCAGCAGTTTAGGGCCCCCCGAGCAGTACTTC. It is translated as CASSLGPPEQYF. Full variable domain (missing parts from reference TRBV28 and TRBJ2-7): DVKVTQSSRYLVKRTGEKVFLECVQDMDHENMFWYRQDPGLGLRLIYFSYDVKMKEKGDIPEGYSVSREKKERFSLILESASTNQTSMYLCASSLGPPEQYFGPGTRLTVT.

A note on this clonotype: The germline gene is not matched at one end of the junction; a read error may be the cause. CDR3 loop: CASSTTGTSQETKYF. CDR3 bases: TGTGCCAGCAGCACAACCGGGACAAGCCAAGAGACCAAGTACTTC. The chain has TRBV7-2 and TRBJ2-5, with D maybe TRBD1 (6 bases). This CDR3 has 15 amino acids. From germline, CDR1 is SGHTA and CDR2 FQGNSA.

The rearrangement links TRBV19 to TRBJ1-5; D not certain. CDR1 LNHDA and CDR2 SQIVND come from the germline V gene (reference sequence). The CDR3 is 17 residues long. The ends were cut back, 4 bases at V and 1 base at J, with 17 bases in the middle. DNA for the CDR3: TGTGCCAGTAGTAAGAGGTGGCGGCCCCCGAGCAATCAGCCCCAGCATTTT. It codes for CASSKRWRPPSNQPQHF.

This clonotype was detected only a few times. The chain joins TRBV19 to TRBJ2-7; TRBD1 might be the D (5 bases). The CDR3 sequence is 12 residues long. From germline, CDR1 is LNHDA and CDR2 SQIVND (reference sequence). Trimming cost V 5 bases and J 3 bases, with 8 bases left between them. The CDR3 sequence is CASSDTGYEQYF. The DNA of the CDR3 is TGTGCCAGTAGTGACACAGGCTACGAGCAGTACTTC.

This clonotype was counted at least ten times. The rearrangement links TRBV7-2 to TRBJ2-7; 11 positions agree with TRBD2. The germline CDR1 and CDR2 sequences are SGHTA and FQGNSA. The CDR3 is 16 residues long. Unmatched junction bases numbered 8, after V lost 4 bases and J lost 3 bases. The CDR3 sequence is CASSSVAGGLIYEQYF. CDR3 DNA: TGTGCCAGCAGCTCAGTAGCGGGAGGGCTAATCTACGAGCAGTACTTC.

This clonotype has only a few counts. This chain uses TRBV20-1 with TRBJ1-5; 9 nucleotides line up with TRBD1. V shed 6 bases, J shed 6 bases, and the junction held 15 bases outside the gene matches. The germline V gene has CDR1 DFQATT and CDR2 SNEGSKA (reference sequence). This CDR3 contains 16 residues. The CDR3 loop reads CSAPPPGQGGRQPQHF. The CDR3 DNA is TGCAGTGCCCCTCCCCCGGGACAGGGTGGACGTCAGCCCCAGCATTTT.

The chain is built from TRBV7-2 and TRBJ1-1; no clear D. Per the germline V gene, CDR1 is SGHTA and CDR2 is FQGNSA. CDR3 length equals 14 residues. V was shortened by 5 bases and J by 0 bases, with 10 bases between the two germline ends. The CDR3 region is CASSRNNLNTEAFF. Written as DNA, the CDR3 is TGTGCCAGCAGCCGAAATAACCTGAACACTGAAGCTTTCTTT.

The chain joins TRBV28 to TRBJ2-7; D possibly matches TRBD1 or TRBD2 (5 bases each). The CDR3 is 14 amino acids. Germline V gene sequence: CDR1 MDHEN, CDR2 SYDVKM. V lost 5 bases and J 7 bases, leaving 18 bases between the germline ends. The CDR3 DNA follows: TGTGCCAGCAGTCCCGGGACCCCCTCGGGGGAGCAGTACTTC. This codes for CASSPGTPSGEQYF.

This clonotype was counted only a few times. In nucleotides, the CDR3 is TGTGCCAGCAGCTTCCCGCTCACTGAAGCTTTCTTT. Amino acids: CASSFPLTEAFF. The rearrangement joins TRBV7-2 to TRBJ1-1; D gene unclear. The germline V gene has CDR1 SGHTA and CDR2 FQGNSA. Trimming stripped 3 bases from V and 4 bases from J, with 6 bases between. This CDR3 is 12 amino acids long.

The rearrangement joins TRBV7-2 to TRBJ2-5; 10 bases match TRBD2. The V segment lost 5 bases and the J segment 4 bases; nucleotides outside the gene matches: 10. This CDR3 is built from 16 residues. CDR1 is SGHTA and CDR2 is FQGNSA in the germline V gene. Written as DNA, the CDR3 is TGTGCCAGCAGCCGGATAGCGGGGGGATTGGGAGAGACCCAGTACTTC. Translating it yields CASSRIAGGLGETQYF.

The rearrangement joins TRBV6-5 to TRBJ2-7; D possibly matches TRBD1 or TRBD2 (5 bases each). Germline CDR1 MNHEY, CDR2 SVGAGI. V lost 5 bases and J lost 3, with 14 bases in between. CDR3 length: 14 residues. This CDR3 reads CASSTGTLGYEQYF. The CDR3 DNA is TGTGCCAGCAGTACTGGGACCCTGGGCTACGAGCAGTACTTC.

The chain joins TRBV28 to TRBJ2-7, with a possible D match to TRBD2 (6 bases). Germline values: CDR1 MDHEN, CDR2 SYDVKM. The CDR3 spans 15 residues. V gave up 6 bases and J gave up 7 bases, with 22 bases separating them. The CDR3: CASRTWRGASGEQYF. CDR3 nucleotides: TGTGCCAGCAGGACCTGGAGGGGCGCTAGTGGGGAGCAGTACTTC.

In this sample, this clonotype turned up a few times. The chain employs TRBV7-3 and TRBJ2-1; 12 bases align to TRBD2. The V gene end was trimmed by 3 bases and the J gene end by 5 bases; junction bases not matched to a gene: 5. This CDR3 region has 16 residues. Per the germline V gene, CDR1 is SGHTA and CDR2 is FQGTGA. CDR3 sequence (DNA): TGTGCCAGCAGCTTCCGGACTAGCGGGGTCGACAATGAGCAGTTCTTC. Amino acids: CASSFRTSGVDNEQFF. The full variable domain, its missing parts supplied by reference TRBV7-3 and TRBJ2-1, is GAGVSQTPSNKVTEKGKYVELRCDPISGHTALYWYRQSLGQGPEFLIYFQGTGAADDSGLPNDRFFAVRPEGSVSTLKIQRTERGDSAVYLCASSFRTSGVDNEQFFGPGTRLTVL.

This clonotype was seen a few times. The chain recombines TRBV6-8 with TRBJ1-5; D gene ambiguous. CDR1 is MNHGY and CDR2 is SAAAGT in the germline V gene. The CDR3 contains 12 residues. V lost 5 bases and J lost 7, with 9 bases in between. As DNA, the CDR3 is TGTGCCAGCAGTGAATTTAGACAGCCCCAGCATTTT. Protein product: CASSEFRQPQHF.

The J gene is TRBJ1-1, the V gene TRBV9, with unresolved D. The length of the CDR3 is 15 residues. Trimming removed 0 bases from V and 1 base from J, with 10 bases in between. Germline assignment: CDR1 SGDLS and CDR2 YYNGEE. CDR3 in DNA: TGTGCCAGCAGCGTAGTGGGTCAGAAGAACACTGAAGCTTTCTTT. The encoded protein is CASSVVGQKNTEAFF.

DNA for the CDR3: TGTGCCACCGGACACCCGAACACTGAAGCTTTCTTT. It translates to CATGHPNTEAFF. The gene calls are TRBV27 and TRBJ1-1; D perhaps matches TRBD1 (5 bases). The CDR3 covers 12 residues. The germline V and J ends were trimmed by 10 bases and 1 base, with 10 bases remaining between them. CDR1 is MNHEY, CDR2 SMNVEV, per germline (reference sequence).